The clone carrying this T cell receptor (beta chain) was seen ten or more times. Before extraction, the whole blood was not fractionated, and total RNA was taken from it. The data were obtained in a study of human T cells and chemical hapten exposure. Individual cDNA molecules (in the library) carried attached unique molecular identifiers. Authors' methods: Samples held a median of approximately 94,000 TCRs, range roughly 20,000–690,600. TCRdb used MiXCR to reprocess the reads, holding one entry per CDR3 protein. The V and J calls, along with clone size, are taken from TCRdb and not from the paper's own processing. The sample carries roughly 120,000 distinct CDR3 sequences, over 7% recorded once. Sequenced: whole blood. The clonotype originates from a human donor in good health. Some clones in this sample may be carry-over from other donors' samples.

CDR3 sequence: CASSSQGGVNYGYTF. CDR3 in DNA: TGTGCCAGCAGTTCACAGGGGGGGGTTAACTATGGCTACACCTTC. The J gene is TRBJ1-2, the V gene TRBV12-3 or TRBV12-4; the match to TRBD1 covers 8 bases. V dropped 4 bases and J dropped 1; count of bases not matched to a gene: 5. The length of the CDR3 is 15 residues.